This T cell receptor (beta chain) was retrieved from a study of blood T cell repertoires in COVID-19. Study information: PBMCs, B-cell-depleted T cells, or T cells were the source of the cDNA or gDNA that made up the material.

Authors' analysis steps: Amplified reference gene primers provided the basis for estimating nucleated cell counts. Sequencing was performed with immunoSEQ multiplex PCR; in TCRdb, only in-frame clones are kept and a portion is missing. D and trimming come from the DNA, and the V and J calls and clone size come from that table. The data show roughly 26,000 clones, with around 92% seen just once and approximately 3% held by the top ten. The CDR3 is made up of 15 amino acids. V shed 6 bases and J shed 2 bases, with 14 bases lying between them. Germline V gene sequence: CDR1 WSHSY, CDR2 SAAADI. The clonotype comes from a human donor in a cohort sampled during active COVID-19. Sequencing input: peripheral blood. V gene TRBV10-2 combines with J gene TRBJ1-5, with a tentative D call TRBD1 (6 bases). The chain's CDR3 is CASRQEGGRNQPQHF. CDR3 nucleotides: TGCGCCAGCAGACAAGAAGGGGGTCGCAATCAGCCCCAGCATTTT.